This TCR beta chain was recorded in a study of T cell changes during pregnancy in multiple sclerosis. The CDR3 totals 14 residues. CDR1 is MDHEN, CDR2 SYDVKM, per germline. V was pared by 8 bases and J by 6 bases, with 8 bases of the junction left unmatched. The data were produced by immunoSEQ multiplex PCR, yet TCRdb's version contains in-frame clones alone and is incomplete. This sample yields tens of thousands of clones, of which approximately 90% are seen a single time; around 4.5% belongs to the top ten. J is TRBJ2-7 and V is TRBV28; TRBD2 agrees at 12 bases. This sequence originates from a female donor in good health, enrolled as a control in a pregnancy study. The sequences come from peripheral blood, collected in the second trimester of pregnancy. Here the CDR3 DNA reads TGTGCCAGCGGACCTAGCGGGAGGGCCACCGAGCAGTACTTC. This sequence encodes CASGPSGRATEQYF.